This is a list of T cell receptor beta chains from one sample in a study of blood T cell repertoires in COVID-19. Only in-frame clones appear in the TCRdb table, and some are missing; sequencing was by immunoSEQ multiplex PCR. The table shows roughly 290,000 clones, with more than 70% occurring only once. Input material: peripheral blood. The receptor source for this set is a woman in her 50s who had recovered from COVID-19. Each CDR3 is given with its conserved first and last residue. The order of the fields is J gene, V gene, clone size, D gene, CDR3 DNA, CDR3 protein. A D gene is named only where the DNA matches it firmly. Clone size is shown for a subset of rows, as once, few, many or a class of expanded clone.

TRBJ1-2,TRBV12-3/TRBV12-4,NA,TRBD1,TGTGCCAGCAGTACAGGGGGTGGCTACACCTTC,CASSTGGGYTF
TRBJ1-5,TRBV27,NA,TRBD1,TGTGCCAGCAGTCCCGGACAGGGAGGTTATCAGCCCCAGCATTTT,CASSPGQGGYQPQHF
TRBJ2-1,TRBV9,NA,NA,TGTGCCAGCAGCGTAGACCTAGCTGTCATCTACAATGAGCAGTTCTTC,CASSVDLAVIYNEQFF
TRBJ1-4,TRBV19,NA,NA,TGTGCCAGTACCGAACGAACAGGGCTCGGGAGGGGTGAAAAACTGTTTTTT,CASTERTGLGRGEKLFF
TRBJ2-2,TRBV18,once,TRBD2,TGTGCCAGCTCACCGTTCACTAGCGGGAACACCGGGGAGCTGGTTTTT,CASSPFTSGNTGELVF
TRBJ2-5,TRBV7-2,once,TRBD1,TGTGCCAGCAGCATTTACCACAGGGGGCTAGAGACCCAGTACTTC,CASSIYHRGLETQYF
TRBJ2-1,TRBV6-1,NA,TRBD2,TGTGCCAGCAGTGAAGCACTAGCGGGGGTTAATGAGCAGTTCTTC,CASSEALAGVNEQFF
TRBJ2-7,TRBV15,NA,NA,TGTGCCACCAGCAGAGACCTCGCCGACGGGGGAGGTGACGAGCAGTACTTC,CATSRDLADGGGDEQYF
TRBJ1-1,TRBV2,NA,NA,TGTGCCAGCACCGGGGAGTCGTACACTGAAGCTTTCTTT,CASTGESYTEAFF
TRBJ1-1,TRBV5-1,NA,NA,TGCGCCAGCAGCTTGGGTCGGCCATTCTCGGGCACTGAAGCTTTCTTT,CASSLGRPFSGTEAFF
TRBJ1-2,TRBV7-8,NA,NA,TGTGCCAGCAGCTTAGTTGGAGGGGAAGCTAACTATGGCTACACCTTC,CASSLVGGEANYGYTF
TRBJ1-1,TRBV5-4,NA,NA,TGTGCCAGCAGAGGGGGAACGAACACTGAAGCTTTCTTT,CASRGGTNTEAFF
TRBJ2-1,TRBV21-1,NA,NA,TGTGCCAGCAGCCTCGACGGGGAGAATGAGCAGTTCTTC,CASSLDGENEQFF
TRBJ2-2,TRBV18,NA,TRBD1,TGTGCCAGCTCAACGACCCCTTCACAGGGGGCGAACACCGGGGAGCTGTTTTTT,CASSTTPSQGANTGELFF
TRBJ2-1,TRBV6-5,NA,TRBD2,TGTGCCAGCAGCACTACTAGCGGGGCGAATAAGCAGTTCTTC,CASSTTSGANKQFF
TRBJ2-3,TRBV10-2,NA,NA,TGCGCCAGCACCGTACTCCGGGGTTCGTCGGCAGATACGCAGTATTTT,CASTVLRGSSADTQYF
TRBJ2-1,TRBV6-2/TRBV6-3,NA,TRBD2,TGTGCCAGCAGTGGACTAGCGGGCCTGCTCCACAACAATGAGCAGTTCTTC,CASSGLAGLLHNNEQFF
TRBJ2-3,TRBV5-6,NA,NA,TGTGCCAGCAGCTTGGACTCAGATACGCAGTATTTT,CASSLDSDTQYF
TRBJ2-2,TRBV7-2,NA,TRBD1,TGTGCCAGCAGCCCACAGGGGGCCGGGGAGCTGTTTTTT,CASSPQGAGELFF
TRBJ1-2,TRBV7-9,NA,NA,TGTGCCAGCAGCTTAGCGGGGGCAGCCAGGGCCTATGGCTACACCTTC,CASSLAGAARAYGYTF
TRBJ2-7,TRBV4-1,NA,TRBD2,TGCGCCAGCAGCCGCCGACTAGCGGCCTACGAGCAGTACTTC,CASSRRLAAYEQYF
TRBJ1-1,TRBV6-5,NA,NA,TGTGCCAGCAGTTACTCCGGGGGGCGTACTGAAGCTTTCTTT,CASSYSGGRTEAFF
TRBJ2-1,TRBV5-4,once,TRBD2,TGTGCCAGCAGCGCTCCCGGGACTACCAACAATGAGCAGTTCTTC,CASSAPGTTNNEQFF
TRBJ2-1,TRBV5-6,NA,TRBD2,TGTGCCAGCGTATCCGCGGGAGGGTACAATGAGCAGTTCTTC,CASVSAGGYNEQFF
TRBJ1-1,TRBV30,NA,NA,TGTGCCTGGAGTTTAGACACTGAAGCTTTCTTT,CAWSLDTEAFF
TRBJ1-2,TRBV6-5,NA,TRBD1,TGTGCCAGTAATACACTAGGGACAGGCTATGGCTACACCTTC,CASNTLGTGYGYTF
TRBJ1-1,TRBV28,NA,NA,TGTGCCAGCAGTTTAATTTTTAGGAACACTGAAGCTTTCTTT,CASSLIFRNTEAFF
TRBJ2-7,TRBV4-3,NA,NA,TGCGCCAGCAGCCAAGAGTATGGGGACACCTACGAGCAGTACTTC,CASSQEYGDTYEQYF
TRBJ2-1,TRBV6-2/TRBV6-3,NA,NA,TGTGCCAGCAGCCCCGTCCCTTACAATGAGCAGTTCTTC,CASSPVPYNEQFF
TRBJ2-5,TRBV21-1,NA,NA,TGTGCCAGCAGCAGGAGTCAGTACTCAACTAGCGGGAGCTGCTCACAAGAGACCCAGTACTTC,CASSRSQYSTSGSCSQETQYF
TRBJ1-4,TRBV5-4,once,NA,TGTGCCAGCAGCTTGAGCGGGGGAGGTGAAAAACTGTTTTTT,CASSLSGGGEKLFF
TRBJ2-2,TRBV19,NA,TRBD2,TGTGCCAGTAGTATCCTAGCGGGGGAGAACACCGGGGAGCTGTTTTTT,CASSILAGENTGELFF
TRBJ2-7,TRBV6-2/TRBV6-3,NA,TRBD2,TGTGCCAGCAGTCCGCCGGGACTAGCGGGGAGGGCCGAGCAGTACTTC,CASSPPGLAGRAEQYF
TRBJ2-1,TRBV4-1,NA,NA,TGCGCCAGCAGCCAAGATAGTGGACTGCAGATGTTCTTC,CASSQDSGLQMFF
TRBJ2-3,TRBV5-4,NA,NA,TGTGCCAGCAGCTCCATAGGACTATCTAGCACAGATACGCAGTATTTT,CASSSIGLSSTDTQYF
TRBJ1-5,TRBV6-5,NA,NA,TGTGCCAGCAGTTTAGGACAGTTCAATCAGCCCCAGCATTTT,CASSLGQFNQPQHF
TRBJ2-5,TRBV7-9,NA,NA,TGTGCCAGCAGCTACGGGGAGCAAGAGACCCAGTACTTC,CASSYGEQETQYF
TRBJ1-2,TRBV6-6,NA,NA,TGTGCCAGTTGGGGCATCTCGGGCTACACCTTC,CASWGISGYTF
TRBJ2-2,TRBV15,NA,NA,TGTGCCACCAGCAGAGAGATAAGGGGGAACACCGGGGAGCTGTTTTTT,CATSREIRGNTGELFF
TRBJ1-2,TRBV7-3,NA,NA,TGTGCCAGCAGCCCAGGGTACGGATATGGCTACACCTTC,CASSPGYGYGYTF
TRBJ2-3,TRBV7-8,NA,TRBD2,TGTGCCAGCAGCTTAGTGGGGGGGACCCTCACAGATACGCAGTATTTT,CASSLVGGTLTDTQYF
TRBJ2-2,TRBV21-1,NA,NA,TGTGCCAGCAGCCCGCGGACAGTCGAGGTCGGGGAGCTGTTTTTT,CASSPRTVEVGELFF
TRBJ2-3,TRBV19,NA,NA,TGTGCCAGCAGCGATACAGGGTCTGTTACAGATACGCAGTATTTT,CASSDTGSVTDTQYF
TRBJ1-4,TRBV7-9,NA,NA,TGTGCCAGCTCGAGGCAGGGTCCTGAAAAACTGTTTTTT,CASSRQGPEKLFF
TRBJ2-5,TRBV11-2,few,NA,TGTGCCAGCAGTTCCAGGGGTGAGACCCAGTACTTC,CASSSRGETQYF
TRBJ2-6,TRBV9,NA,TRBD1,TGTGCCAGCAGCGTGGGCACAGGGGTCGGGGCCAACGTCCTGACTTTC,CASSVGTGVGANVLTF
TRBJ2-7,TRBV28,NA,TRBD1,TGTGCCAGCAGCATTAATACAGGGGGCGGCTACGAGCAGTACTTC,CASSINTGGGYEQYF
TRBJ2-2,TRBV28,NA,NA,TGTGCCAGCAGTTTAGAAGGGACTCCTTCGGTCGAGCTGTTTTTT,CASSLEGTPSVELFF
TRBJ1-4,TRBV6-5,NA,NA,TGTGCCAGCTCAGTGTCAGGGGCCCAGGGTGAAAAACTGTTTTTT,CASSVSGAQGEKLFF
TRBJ2-2,TRBV29-1,NA,NA,TGCAGCGTTGTGTACGAGGGGGAGCTGTTTTTT,CSVVYEGELFF
TRBJ1-1,TRBV4-1,NA,NA,TGCGCCAGCAGCCTGAGCGGAGGGAACACTGAAGCTTTCTTT,CASSLSGGNTEAFF
TRBJ1-2,TRBV19,NA,TRBD1,TGTGCCAGTAGTATAGCGGACAGGGGCGGCTACACCTTC,CASSIADRGGYTF
TRBJ1-3,TRBV9,NA,NA,TGTGCCAGCAGCCCAGCAGCGCGACGGATACTTGGAAACACCATATATTTT,CASSPAARRILGNTIYF
TRBJ2-7,TRBV18,NA,TRBD1,TGTGCCAGCTCACCGGGGACAGGGGGCGTCTACGAGCAGTACTTC,CASSPGTGGVYEQYF
TRBJ2-7,TRBV6-2/TRBV6-3,few,TRBD1,TGTGCCAGCAGCCAGGGACAGTGGGGCGAGCAGTACTTC,CASSQGQWGEQYF
TRBJ2-7,TRBV10-2,NA,NA,TGCGCCAGCAGTGAGTTGCACAGTTCCTACGAGCAGTACTTC,CASSELHSSYEQYF